A selection of T cell receptor beta chains follows, all from one sample in a study of blood T cell repertoires in COVID-19. The table came from immunoSEQ multiplex PCR; TCRdb's copy has only in-frame clones and leaves some out. The sample records 64,000 or so clones, about nine tenths being singletons. Sequenced sample: peripheral blood. These receptors were collected from a human donor in a cohort sampled during active COVID-19. CDR3s include the opening cysteine and the closing phenylalanine or tryptophan. A D gene is named only where the DNA matches it firmly. Some rows mark clone size as missing; the rest say once, few, many or name a class of expanded clone.

D,size,V,J,CDR3,DNA
NA,few,TRBV15,TRBJ1-2,CATSRDRQPPPHGYTF,TGTGCCACCAGCAGAGACAGACAGCCCCCCCCACATGGCTACACCTTC
NA,NA,TRBV28,TRBJ2-7,CASSTLSRGNARPYEQYF,TGTGCCAGCAGTACATTAAGTCGCGGGAACGCACGGCCCTACGAGCAGTACTTC
TRBD1,NA,TRBV12-3/TRBV12-4,TRBJ2-4,CASSLGTGNIQYF,TGTGCCAGCAGTTTAGGGACAGGGAACATTCAGTACTTC
TRBD1,NA,TRBV28,TRBJ1-1,CASRSLGTGGSTEAFF,TGTGCCAGCAGATCCTTGGGGACAGGGGGGTCGACTGAAGCTTTCTTT
NA,NA,TRBV29-1,TRBJ2-5,CSVEVTVLPTGKETQYF,TGCAGCGTTGAAGTCACCGTACTACCGACAGGAAAAGAGACCCAGTACTTC
TRBD2,NA,TRBV5-1,TRBJ2-7,CASSSSGLAHEQYF,TGCGCCAGCAGCAGTTCGGGACTAGCCCACGAGCAGTACTTC
TRBD2,NA,TRBV5-4,TRBJ2-6,CASSLAGLAGGSGANVLTF,TGTGCCAGCAGCTTGGCCGGTCTAGCGGGAGGGTCTGGGGCCAACGTCCTGACTTTC
NA,NA,TRBV29-1,TRBJ2-7,CSVKILSSYEQYF,TGCAGCGTGAAAATACTATCCTCCTACGAGCAGTACTTC
TRBD1,NA,TRBV7-2,TRBJ2-1,CASSQRQGIIDEQFF,TGTGCCAGCAGCCAACGACAGGGGATCATCGATGAGCAGTTCTTC
NA,NA,TRBV29-1,TRBJ2-1,CSVDMGAGSYNEQFF,TGCAGCGTTGATATGGGGGCAGGGTCCTACAATGAGCAGTTCTTC